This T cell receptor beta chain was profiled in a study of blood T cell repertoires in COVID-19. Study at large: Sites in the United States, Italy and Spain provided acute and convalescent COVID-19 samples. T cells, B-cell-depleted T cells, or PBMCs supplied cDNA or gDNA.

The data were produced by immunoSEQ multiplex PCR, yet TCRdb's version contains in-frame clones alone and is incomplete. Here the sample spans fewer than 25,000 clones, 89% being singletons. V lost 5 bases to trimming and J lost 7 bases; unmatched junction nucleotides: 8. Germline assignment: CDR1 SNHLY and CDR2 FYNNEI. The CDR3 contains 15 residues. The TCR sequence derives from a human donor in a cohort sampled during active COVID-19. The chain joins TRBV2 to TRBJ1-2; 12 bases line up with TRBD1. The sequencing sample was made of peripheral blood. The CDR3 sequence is CASSLLGQGAAGYTF. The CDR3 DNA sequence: TGTGCCAGCAGTCTATTGGGACAGGGGGCGGCTGGCTACACCTTC.